This T cell receptor beta chain was profiled in a study of shared clonotypes between healthy human individuals. The naive CD8 fraction comprised CD45RO-negative cells positively selected for CCR7 and excluded terminally differentiated effector memory CD45RA+ cells. Every immunoSEQ plate was one replicate of a subset's evenly spread DNA. Assay used: immunoSEQ multiplex PCR; TCRdb lists only in-frame clones, some missing. The sample shows millions of clones, over 85% of them seen only once. Trimming cost V 5 bases and J 2 bases, with 7 bases left between them. CDR1 is PRHDT, CDR2 FYEKMQ, per germline (reference sequence). This CDR3 region has 12 residues. Remarks on this clone: Different DNA sequences within this sample yield the same CDR3.

The sequenced sample was naive CD8+ T cells sorted from blood. This sequence originates from a man between 18 and 35 years old in good health. The chain uses TRBV13 and TRBJ2-7, with D unclear. In nucleotides, the CDR3 is TGTGCCAGCAGCCACGGTGCCTACGAGCAGTACTTC. This encodes CASSHGAYEQYF. The whole variable domain, filled in from reference TRBV13 and TRBJ2-7, reads AAGVIQSPRHLIKEKRETATLKCYPIPRHDTVYWYQQGPGQDPQFLISFYEKMQSDKGSIPDRFSAQQFSDYHSELNMSSLELGDSALYFCASSHGAYEQYFGPGTRLTVT.